This T cell receptor (beta chain) was sequenced in a study of cytomegalovirus exposure and HLA in healthy donors. Across the whole study: In a later analysis, it was reported that the roughly 120 validation repertoires had been produced on the same platform as the 500 to 850 repertoires belonging to the first cohort.

Comment on this clone: The antigen is unknown.

Repertoires were generated with immunoSEQ multiplex PCR, while TCRdb's copy carries only in-frame clones and drops some. Of 100,000 to 150,000 clones listed, roughly 89% are singletons. Germline CDR1 and CDR2: MNHNY and SVGAGI (reference sequence). Trimming left V 7 bases short and J 7 bases short, with 17 bases between. The CDR3 covers 14 residues. Study observations and caveats: The authors enumerated roughly 180 TCR beta chains as linked to cytomegalovirus. Most TCRs appeared rarely, but some public TCRs recurred in many donors.

The donors were part of the validation cohort, which consisted of approximately 110 subjects and was separate from the first cohort of about 650 subjects. Material for sequencing was PBMCs. The source of this sequence is a woman younger than 30 in good health and CMV-seronegative. The chain combines TRBV6-6 with TRBJ2-1; D is possibly TRBD2 (5 bases). CDR3 in DNA: TGTGCCAGCATGGAGGATCTAATTTGGAATGAGCAGTTCTTC. Its translation: CASMEDLIWNEQFF.